This T cell receptor beta chain was recorded in a study of T cell responses to AZD1222 COVID-19 vaccine (dated by TCRdb to about 2021). A note on the overall study: TCR sequencing was performed for roughly 250 trial participants, of whom around 210 were given two doses of AZD1222 and approximately 25 were given two doses of MenACWY control vaccine. Trial participants were enrolled into age subgroups of 18-55, 56-69 and 70-plus years, which contained around 140, 26 and 57 TCR-sequenced participants, respectively.

The CDR3 regions of human TCRbeta chains were subjected to immunosequencing. The authors' pipeline ran thus. Repertoire TCRs were checked for matches against a reference library of SARS-CoV-2-specific TCRs that had been generated using the MIRA antigen-specificity platform. Breadth was defined as the fraction of unique TCRs that were SARS-CoV-2-associated, and depth was defined as the fraction of total T cells that were SARS-CoV-2-associated. Using the MIRA data, every spike-specific TCR was mapped to the spike region that the TCR reacted to and assigned to either a CD4 or a CD8 class. Log10-transformed breadth and depth values were compared by one-way ANOVA with Sidak's multiple comparisons tests. The immuneACCESS repertoire file appears here via TCRdb, limited to in-frame rearrangements. These files lack a portion of the clones; in checked studies, under half of the deficit traces to unresolved V genes, and the cause of the others is not known. V and J calls and clone size are given by that table; D and trimming were obtained from the DNA. The sample table shows tens of thousands of clones, and under 95% are seen once. Together, the top ten hold around 28% of the sample.

The study at large found these results: The whole spike protein was spanned by vaccine-associated CD4 TCRs, and dominant responses were seen in regions 160-218 and 743-854. The 56-69-year group was small, and its depth increase did not reach significance, likely because of low power. No day 14 peak-response samples were available, so repertoires were characterized only after the peak T cell response. Reportedly, almost half of the unique spike-specific TCRs recognized epitopes lying outside the regions that are mutated in the B.1.351 and B.1.1.7 variants. After two AZD1222 doses, both the breadth and the depth of spike-specific TCRs were significantly higher than at day 0 and than in MenACWY recipients. Participants were mostly white British and included more females than males, and it was suggested by the authors that clonal diversity may have been underestimated. Only 5 to 7 AZD1222 recipients were SARS-CoV-2 seropositive at baseline, limiting conclusions about previously exposed vaccinees.

For this clone: No cognate antigen has been identified for it. Sequence at one end of the junction differs from germline and may be a read error.

In the germline V gene, CDR1 corresponds to KGHDR and CDR2 to SFDVKD. From the cysteine up to the phenylalanine, the CDR3 has a length of 13 residues. Only the CDR3 part of the read is kept: 39 bases, read in frame from the first base. The sample's time point label is to be understood as: about 28 days (+/-7) after the second vaccine dose. AZD1222 recipients with second doses at about 4 weeks or about 12 weeks were pooled, because spike-specific TCR depth and breadth did not differ between schedules. Samples from vaccinated people were obtained from the UK trials COV001 and COV002, which included a single-blind randomized controlled phase 2/3 trial of AZD1222 (ChAdOx1 nCoV-19) in healthy adults. Trial participant PBMC samples were collected at day 0 and day 28 after the second dose for TCRbeta chain sequencing.

The receptor comes from an adult who received the AZD1222 COVID-19 vaccine. In this chain, TRBV24-1 is recombined with TRBJ1-1; the D region possibly corresponds to TRBD1 (5 bases align). The sample consisted of peripheral blood, taken 28 days after the second AZD1222 dose. The DNA reads TGTGCCACCAGTGATTTACGGGACGGAGACTACATCTTT. Protein translation: CATSDLRDGDYIF.